Sequencing of this TCR beta chain was carried out in a study of T-cell memory formation after mild COVID-19. TCRdb reprocessed the 5' RACE reads with MiXCR, giving one entry per CDR3 protein. In the table there are tens of thousands of distinct CDR3 sequences, over 10% of which are singletons. CDR3 length: 14 amino acids. Germline-derived CDR1 and CDR2 are SGHRS and YFSETQ. V was trimmed by 1 base and J by 6 bases, leaving 8 bases between them. This clonotype was detected many times. Specimen: PBMCs or a T cell subset sorted from them (not recorded which). The chain is built from TRBV5-1 and TRBJ1-6, with D uncertain. The TCR was taken from a man aged 18 to 29 who had mild COVID-19 (a few samples of this study predate the infection). Cell type and time point are not known. The CDR3 DNA sequence: TGCGCCAGCAGCTTGTACCTTGCTAATTCACCCCTCCACTTT. Its translation: CASSLYLANSPLHF.